The 3 T cell receptor beta chains below come from one sample, sequenced in a study of T-cell reconstitution after alpha-beta-depleted transplantation in children. Unique molecular identifiers were incorporated into the prepared TCRbeta library. TCRdb reprocessed the PCR reads via MiXCR and lists one record per CDR3 protein. The sample comprises 450,000 to 600,000 distinct CDR3 sequences, about a sixth of which are singletons, and 3.3% rests with the top ten. The source material was PBMCs from the stem cell graft donor, sampled from the stem cell graft. The receptors were sampled from a human donor who donated a stem cell graft to a child with acute lymphoblastic leukemia.

The V gene is TRBV29-1, the J gene TRBJ2-2; D gene unclear. The CDR3 totals 13 residues. Trimming cost V 4 bases and J 0 bases, with 6 bases left between them. Per the germline V gene, CDR1 is SQVTM and CDR2 is ANQGSEA. CDR3 coding DNA: TGCAGCGTTGCCCCACCGAACACCGGGGAGCTGTTTTTT. Translated, it gives CSVAPPNTGELFF.

This clonotype came up a few times. The chain couples TRBV5-1 to TRBJ1-1; D might be TRBD1 (6 bases). There are 15 residues in the CDR3. With 2 bases removed from V and 0 bases from J, the gap between germline ends came to 11 bases. Germline V gives CDR1 SGHRS, CDR2 YFSETQ. The CDR3 region has the DNA TGCGCCAGCAGCTTTAAACAGGGAATGAACACTGAAGCTTTCTTT. It specifies CASSFKQGMNTEAFF.

The chain uses TRBV12-1 and TRBJ2-7; the table's TRBD2 call for D was not verified on the DNA. TRBV12-1 is termed a pseudogene. CDR3 size: 17 residues. The CDR3 DNA reads as TGTGCCAGCAGCCTGGGACTAGCGGGACTGAGCTCCTACGAGCAGTACTTC. Its translation is CASSLGLAGLSSYEQYF.